A single TCR beta chain is shown here with its context. This entry belongs to a study of CD8 T cells in Susac syndrome. Germline CDR1 is DFQATT and CDR2 is SNEGSKA (reference sequence). V was clipped by 7 bases and J by 4 bases; unmatched bases: 12. CDR3 length: 14 amino acids. It was with random hexamers that roughly 0.45 to 1 ug RNA was reverse transcribed. TCRdb analysed the immunoSEQ multiplex PCR reads with MiXCR anew, one entry per CDR3 protein. The sample carries some 150,000 distinct CDR3 sequences, around 95% recorded once. The TCR sequence derives from a human donor with Susac syndrome. The sequenced material came from CD4+ T cells from PBMCs. V usage is TRBV20-1 and J usage is TRBJ1-2; TRBD1 matches at 7 bases. CDR3 sequence reads: CSVMPIRDSYGYTF. For the CDR3, the DNA is TGCAGTGTCATGCCTATCCGGGACAGCTATGGCTACACCTTC.